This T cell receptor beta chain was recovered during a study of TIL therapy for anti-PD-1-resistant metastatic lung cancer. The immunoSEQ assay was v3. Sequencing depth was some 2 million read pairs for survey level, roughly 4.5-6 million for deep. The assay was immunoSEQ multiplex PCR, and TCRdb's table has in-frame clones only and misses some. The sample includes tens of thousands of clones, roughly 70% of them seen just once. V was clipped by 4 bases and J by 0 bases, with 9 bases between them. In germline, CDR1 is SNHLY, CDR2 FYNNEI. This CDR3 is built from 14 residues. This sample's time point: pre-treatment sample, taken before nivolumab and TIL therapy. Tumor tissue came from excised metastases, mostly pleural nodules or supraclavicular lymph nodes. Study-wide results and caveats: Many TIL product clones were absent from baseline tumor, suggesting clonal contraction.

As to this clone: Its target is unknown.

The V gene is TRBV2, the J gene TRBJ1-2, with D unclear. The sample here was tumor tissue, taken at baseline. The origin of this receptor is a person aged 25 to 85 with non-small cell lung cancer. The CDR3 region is CASSGAGTNYGYTF. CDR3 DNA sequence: TGTGCCAGCAGTGGGGCAGGCACTAACTATGGCTACACCTTC.